These T cell receptor beta chains were read from a single sample in a study of human thymus T cells. Assay: immunoSEQ multiplex PCR; the TCRdb copy retains only in-frame clones and omits some. The data show around 120,000 clones, just under 95% seen once. Material for sequencing was thymus tissue. Receptors were obtained from a boy in the first two years of life with a congenital heart defect but otherwise immunologically healthy. The CDR3 runs from the conserved cysteine through the conserved F or W. A D gene is named only where the DNA matches it firmly. A clone size is listed for some rows: how often the clone was seen (once, few, many), or a class if it is expanded.

cdr3_aa,cdr3_nt,clone_size,j_call,d_call,v_call
CASSDVLGPRTYNSPLHF,TGTGCCAGCAGTGATGTACTGGGACCGAGAACATATAATTCACCCCTCCACTTT,NA,TRBJ1-6,NA,TRBV2
CASSLAADTQYF,TGTGCCAGCAGCTTGGCAGCAGATACGCAGTATTTT,NA,TRBJ2-3,NA,TRBV5-4
CASGQGQGTQYF,TGTGCCAGCGGCCAGGGTCAAGGGACCCAGTACTTC,NA,TRBJ2-5,NA,TRBV6-5
CASSLLGTSGSYEQYF,TGTGCCAGCAGCCTGCTTGGGACTAGCGGCTCCTACGAGCAGTACTTC,NA,TRBJ2-7,TRBD2,TRBV7-2
CATSRRKKFGRGTGELFF,TGTGCCACCAGCAGAAGAAAAAAGTTCGGCAGGGGCACCGGGGAGCTGTTTTTT,once,TRBJ2-2,NA,TRBV15
CASSLGGYADTQYF,TGTGCCAGCAGCTTAGGCGGGTACGCAGATACGCAGTATTTT,NA,TRBJ2-3,NA,TRBV7-2
CAASPRGPADTQYF,TGTGCCGCCTCTCCCAGGGGGCCCGCAGATACGCAGTATTTT,NA,TRBJ2-3,TRBD1,TRBV6-1
CASSYGGSNQPQHF,TGTGCCAGCAGTTATGGGGGGAGCAATCAGCCCCAGCATTTT,NA,TRBJ1-5,NA,TRBV6-6
CASSYGTGKYEQYF,TGTGCCAGCAGTTACGGGACAGGGAAGTACGAGCAGTACTTC,NA,TRBJ2-7,TRBD1,TRBV6-7
CASSFSLGECEQYF,TGTGCCAGCAGCTTTAGTCTAGGGGAGTGCGAGCAGTACTTC,NA,TRBJ2-7,NA,TRBV7-9